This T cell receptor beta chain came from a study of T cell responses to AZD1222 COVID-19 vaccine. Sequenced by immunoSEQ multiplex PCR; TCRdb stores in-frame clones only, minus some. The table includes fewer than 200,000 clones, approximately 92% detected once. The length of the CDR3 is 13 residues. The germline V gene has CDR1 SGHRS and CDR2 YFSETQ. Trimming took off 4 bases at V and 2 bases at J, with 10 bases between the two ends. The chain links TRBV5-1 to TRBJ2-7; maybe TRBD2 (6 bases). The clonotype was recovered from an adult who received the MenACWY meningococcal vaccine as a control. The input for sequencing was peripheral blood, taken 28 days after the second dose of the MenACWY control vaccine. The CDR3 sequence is CASSRWGAYEQYF. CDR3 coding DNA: TGCGCCAGCAGCCGATGGGGGGCCTACGAGCAGTACTTC.